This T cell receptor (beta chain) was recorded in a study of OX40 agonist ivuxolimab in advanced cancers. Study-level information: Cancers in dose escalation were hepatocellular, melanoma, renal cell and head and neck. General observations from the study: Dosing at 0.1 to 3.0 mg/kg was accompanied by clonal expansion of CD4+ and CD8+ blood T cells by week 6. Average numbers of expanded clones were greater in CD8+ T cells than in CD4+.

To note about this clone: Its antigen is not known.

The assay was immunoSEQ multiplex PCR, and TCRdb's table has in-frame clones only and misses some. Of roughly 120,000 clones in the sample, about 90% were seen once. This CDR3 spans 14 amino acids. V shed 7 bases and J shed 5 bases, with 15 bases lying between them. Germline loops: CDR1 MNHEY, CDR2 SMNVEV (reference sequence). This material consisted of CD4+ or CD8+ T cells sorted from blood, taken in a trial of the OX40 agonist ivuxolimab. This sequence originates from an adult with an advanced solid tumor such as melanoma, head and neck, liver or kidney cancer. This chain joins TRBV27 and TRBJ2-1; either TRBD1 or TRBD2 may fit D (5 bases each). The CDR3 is CASTRDQGNNEQFF. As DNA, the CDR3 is TGTGCCAGCACCCGGGACCAGGGAAACAATGAGCAGTTCTTC.